The source of this T cell receptor (beta chain) is a study of blood T cell repertoires in COVID-19. Germline CDR1 reads MNHEY; CDR2 reads SVGAGI. V shed 7 bases, J shed 5 bases, and the junction held 8 bases outside the gene matches. The CDR3 has 14 amino acids. Study members were between about 18 and 95 years old and lived in 20 to 30 US regions. The table came from immunoSEQ multiplex PCR; TCRdb's copy has only in-frame clones and leaves some out. The sample carries 250,000 to 300,000 clones, more than 80% recorded once. Material: PBMCs or T cells enriched from blood (not recorded which). The V and J genes are TRBV6-5 and TRBJ1-1; 9 bases map to TRBD1. This clonotype originated in a woman younger than 45 who had recovered from COVID-19. CDR3 coding DNA: TGTGCCAGCAACCACGGACAGGGGAAAACTGAAGCTTTCTTT. It yields the protein CASNHGQGKTEAFF.